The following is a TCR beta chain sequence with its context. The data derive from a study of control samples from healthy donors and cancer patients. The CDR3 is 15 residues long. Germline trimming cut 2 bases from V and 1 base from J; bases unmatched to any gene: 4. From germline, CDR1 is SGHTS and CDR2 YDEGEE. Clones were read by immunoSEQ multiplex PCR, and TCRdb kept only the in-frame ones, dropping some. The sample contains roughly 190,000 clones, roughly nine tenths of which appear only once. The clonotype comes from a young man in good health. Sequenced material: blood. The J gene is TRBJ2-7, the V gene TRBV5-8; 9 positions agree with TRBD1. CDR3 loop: CASSFPGTGSYEQYF. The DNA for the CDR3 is TGTGCCAGCAGCTTCCCCGGGACAGGGTCCTACGAGCAGTACTTC.